In this sample, the clone carrying this TCR beta chain turned up once. The sample belongs to a study of cytomegalovirus exposure and HLA in healthy donors. The table came from immunoSEQ multiplex PCR; TCRdb's copy has only in-frame clones and leaves some out. The table lists around 60,000 clones, about 88% of them singletons. Germline-derived CDR1 and CDR2 are SEHNR and FQNEAQ (reference sequence). J gave up 9 bases and V 5 bases, and 4 bases lay outside the gene matches. The CDR3 sequence is 12 residues long. The chain links TRBV7-9 to TRBJ2-1; 7 nucleotides agree with TRBD1. The sample was PBMCs. The TCR originated in a man younger than 30 in good health and CMV-seronegative. The CDR3, as DNA: TGTGCCAGCAGCCTCACAGGGGTTGAGCAGTTCTTC. Translation: CASSLTGVEQFF.